This T cell receptor beta chain comes out of a study of a mutant IDH1 vaccine in newly diagnosed glioma. Study-wide context: Of treated patients, around 62% were men and about 38% women, averaging about 40 years. The therapy given earlier, which was standard therapy, consisted of radiotherapy, temozolomide, or both, and most of the patients received both. The timing of visit V12 was week 35, and that of visit V13 was week 47.

The CDR3 spans 17 residues. CDR1 and CDR2 from the germline V gene are SGHNT and YYREEE (reference sequence). Trimming shortened V by 2 bases and J by 0 bases, and 16 bases separated the two germline ends. Indicated time point: week 47, end of study. The investigators gave 300 ug of mutant IDH1 20-mer peptide in each vaccine dose, together with topical imiquimod. As regards this clone: The antigen remains unidentified.

Some clones are missing from TCRdb's copy, which holds only in-frame ones; the method was immunoSEQ multiplex PCR. The data show about 50,000 clones, roughly 84% seen once. The input for sequencing was PBMCs, taken from a glioma patient whose treatment included an IDH1 peptide vaccine. The chain employs TRBV5-4 and TRBJ2-3; D may be TRBD2 (6 bases). The receptor's source is a woman in her 30s with glioma. Some clones in this sample may be carry-over from other donors' samples. In DNA, the CDR3 is TGTGCCAGCAGCTTAGGGAATAGCGGAGCTAGCACAGATACGCAGTATTTT. Translating gives CASSLGNSGASTDTQYF.